This T cell receptor beta chain was identified in a study of blood T cell repertoires in COVID-19. Study background: Researchers got acute and convalescent COVID-19 samples from the United States, Italy and Spain. Nucleic acid was either cDNA or gDNA, and it came from T cells, B-cell-depleted T cells, or PBMCs.

CDR1 and CDR2 (germline): MNHNS, SASEGT. The CDR3 spans 12 residues, counting both ends. With respect to this clone: The DNA is left out, because the CDR3 cannot be placed on it with certainty; the CDR3 is given as TCRdb lists it.

Under the authors' procedure: Counts of nucleated cells, estimated from reference gene primer amplification, were obtained. Method: immunoSEQ multiplex PCR; TCRdb's copy keeps in-frame clones and lacks some. The V and J calls and clone size are taken from that table; D and trimming were inferred from the DNA. There are tens of thousands of clones in the sample; about 80% occur only once, and about a quarter lies in the top ten. This TCR came from a man aged 55 to 70 with active or convalescent COVID-19. The sample consisted of peripheral blood. The V gene is TRBV6-1, the J gene TRBJ1-1. CDR3 protein: CASSEVGAGTFF.